These T cell receptor beta chains were read from a single sample in a study of shared clonotypes between healthy human individuals. Produced via immunoSEQ multiplex PCR; TCRdb's table is partial and in-frame only. The repertoire includes around 2.5 million clones, roughly 93% of them detected once, and roughly 0.39% sits in the top ten. The sample was naive CD4+ T cells from PBMCs. Every receptor here comes from a man younger than 35 in good health. Some clones in this sample may be carry-over from other donors' samples. The CDR3 runs from the conserved cysteine through the conserved F or W. A D gene is named only where the DNA matches it firmly. Size values are once, few and many counts, or a class for expanded clones, and some rows have none.

CDR3nt	CDR3aa	j_gene	d_gene	v_gene	abundance
TGTGCCAGCAGTGTCCCAGGGAGCCGAGAGCAGTACTTC	CASSVPGSREQYF	TRBJ2-7	.	TRBV6-1	.
TGTGCCAGCAGTAGGGGTCAGCCCCAGCATTTT	CASSRGQPQHF	TRBJ1-5	.	TRBV28	.
TGCGCCAGCAGCTTGGAACCGGCCGGGGAGCTGTTTTTT	CASSLEPAGELFF	TRBJ2-2	.	TRBV5-1	.
TGTGCCAGCAGCTTAGGGCCCGGCAGGCCCACCGGGGAGCTGTTTTTT	CASSLGPGRPTGELFF	TRBJ2-2	.	TRBV7-2	.
TGTGCCAGCATTGGGGACATTACTCCAGATACGCAGTATTTT	CASIGDITPDTQYF	TRBJ2-3	.	TRBV2	.
TGCGCCAGCAGCGTCAACGAGGCAACTAATGAAAAACTGTTTTTT	CASSVNEATNEKLFF	TRBJ1-4	.	TRBV5-1	once
TGTGCCTGGAGTGTACTGGTGGGCATCGCCAGCGCGGGAGAAACCTACGAGCAGTACTTC	CAWSVLVGIASAGETYEQYF	TRBJ2-7	TRBD2	TRBV30	.
TGTGCCAGCAGTGCCCTTGGACAGGGAAGGAACACAGATACGCAGTATTTT	CASSALGQGRNTDTQYF	TRBJ2-3	TRBD1	TRBV6-1	.
TGTGCCAGCAGCGCGATACAGGGCACCGGGGAGCTGTTTTTT	CASSAIQGTGELFF	TRBJ2-2	.	TRBV9	.
TGTGCCAGCAGTGAACCAAGGACTAGCCGGGGCACCGGGGAGCTGTTTTTT	CASSEPRTSRGTGELFF	TRBJ2-2	TRBD2	TRBV6-1	.
TGCGCCAGCAGTGACACACCGGACTTAAGCTACGAGCAGTACTTC	CASSDTPDLSYEQYF	TRBJ2-7	.	TRBV10-2	.
TGTGCCAGCACCTCTAGCATGAACACCGGGGAGCTGTTTTTT	CASTSSMNTGELFF	TRBJ2-2	.	TRBV5-4	.
TGTGCCAGCAGCCAATTGACCAGGGGTTCCGACGAGCAGTACTTC	CASSQLTRGSDEQYF	TRBJ2-7	.	TRBV6-5	.
TGTGCCAGCAGAAAAACAGGGATCTTTAATGAGCAGTTCTTC	CASRKTGIFNEQFF	TRBJ2-1	.	TRBV28	.
TGCGCCAGCAGCTTGGGCCGGACAGGGATCCACAATGAGCAGTTCTTC	CASSLGRTGIHNEQFF	TRBJ2-1	TRBD1	TRBV5-1	.
TGTGCCAGCAGCGTAGTACAGAACTATGGCTACACCTTC	CASSVVQNYGYTF	TRBJ1-2	.	TRBV9	.
TGTGCCAGCAGCTTGGCTGGGACCCCGGATACGCAGTATTTT	CASSLAGTPDTQYF	TRBJ2-3	.	TRBV5-4	.
TGCGCCAGCAGTGAGTTTAGGACGCAAACCACGTTTAAGTACTTC	CASSEFRTQTTFKYF	TRBJ2-7	.	TRBV10-1	.
TGTGCCAGCAGCCAATCGAGAAACGAGCAGTACTTC	CASSQSRNEQYF	TRBJ2-7	.	TRBV14	.
TGTGCCAGACTTACAAGGGGTCGGTATGAGACCCAGTACTTC	CARLTRGRYETQYF	TRBJ2-5	.	TRBV6-1	.
TGTGCCATCAGTGCAACCACCGGGACTAGCGGGAGCAATGAGCAGTTCTTC	CAISATTGTSGSNEQFF	TRBJ2-1	TRBD2	TRBV10-3	.
TGCGCCAGCAGCCCTGGAGGAGGACTCAGGGTCTCTGGAAACACCATATATTTT	CASSPGGGLRVSGNTIYF	TRBJ1-3	.	TRBV5-1	.
TGTGCCAGCAGCCTCAGACAGAACACACCTAATGAAAAACTGTTTTTT	CASSLRQNTPNEKLFF	TRBJ1-4	.	TRBV5-8	.
TGCGCCAGCAGCGCTAGCCCAAGCGTAAATGAGCAGTTCTTC	CASSASPSVNEQFF	TRBJ2-1	.	TRBV5-1	once
TGTGCCAGCAGCGCGACCGAGACAGGGGGACTTAGCACAGATACGCAGTATTTT	CASSATETGGLSTDTQYF	TRBJ2-3	TRBD1	TRBV9	.
TGTGCCAGCAGCACGCCAGACAGGGCCGGGGAGCTGTTTTTT	CASSTPDRAGELFF	TRBJ2-2	TRBD1	TRBV7-9	.
TGTGCCATCAGTGACGGTCTAGCGGACTACAATGAGCAGTTCTTC	CAISDGLADYNEQFF	TRBJ2-1	TRBD2	TRBV10-3	.
TGTGCCAGCAGTCAGCGACCTCCTGGAAACACCATATATTTT	CASSQRPPGNTIYF	TRBJ1-3	.	TRBV9	.
TGTGCCAGTAGTGTTACAGGTGGCACTGAAGCTTTCTTT	CASSVTGGTEAFF	TRBJ1-1	.	TRBV19	few
TGTGCCAGCAGACGGACCGGGATGAACACTGAAGCTTTCTTT	CASRRTGMNTEAFF	TRBJ1-1	.	TRBV25-1	.